The rows below give T cell receptor beta chains drawn from one sample of a study of human T cells and chemical hapten exposure. One entry per CDR3 protein results from TCRdb running MiXCR on the RACE reads. Of about 80,000 distinct CDR3 sequences in the sample, 10% were seen once. Source: whole blood, taken in connection with sensitization to the hapten diphenylcyclopropenone (DPC). These receptors came from a woman in her twenties or thirties with alopecia areata. Some clones in this sample may be carry-over from other donors' samples. Each CDR3 is given with its conserved first and last residue. D genes are given only for firm matches. Size is omitted from some rows. Given values are once, few, many or a class for expanded clones.

V gene: TRBV18; clone size: few; D gene: NA; J gene: TRBJ2-5; CDR3 DNA: TGTGCCAGCTCACCACCCCGGGGAGTTTTAGAGACCCAGTACTTC; CDR3 protein: CASSPPRGVLETQYF
V gene: TRBV6-2/TRBV6-3; clone size: many; D gene: NA; J gene: TRBJ1-2; CDR3 DNA: TGTGCCAGCAGTGGGAACAAGCCGGAAGGAGGCTATGGCTACACCTTC; CDR3 protein: CASSGNKPEGGYGYTF
V gene: TRBV3-1; clone size: few; D gene: TRBD1; J gene: TRBJ1-6; CDR3 DNA: TGTGCCAGCAGCCAAGGTGGGGCAGGGACCCAGGGGGCACCCCTCCACTTT; CDR3 protein: CASSQGGAGTQGAPLHF
V gene: TRBV4-2; clone size: few; D gene: NA; J gene: TRBJ2-2; CDR3 DNA: TGTGCCAGCAGCCAAGCCACGGGGGGCCTTGCCGGGGAGCTGTTTTTT; CDR3 protein: CASSQATGGLAGELFF
V gene: TRBV29-1; clone size: NA; D gene: TRBD2; J gene: TRBJ2-2; CDR3 DNA: TGCAGCGTTGAAAAAGGAGCGGGAGAGCTGTTTTTT; CDR3 protein: CSVEKGAGELFF
V gene: TRBV28; clone size: many; D gene: NA; J gene: TRBJ2-2; CDR3 DNA: TGTGCCAGCAGTTATTGGCCGAGAGGGGTTCTGGGCGATAACACCGGGGAGCTGTTTTTT; CDR3 protein: CASSYWPRGVLGDNTGELFF
V gene: TRBV20-1; clone size: NA; D gene: TRBD2; J gene: TRBJ2-1; CDR3 DNA: TGCAGTGCTAGAATCATTGGAGCGGGAATTGTCAATGAGCAGTTCTTC; CDR3 protein: CSARIIGAGIVNEQFF
V gene: TRBV20-1; clone size: many; D gene: NA; J gene: TRBJ1-1; CDR3 DNA: TGCAGTGCTAGACCCGGGTATCCAACGTGGAACACTGAAGCTTTCTTT; CDR3 protein: CSARPGYPTWNTEAFF
V gene: TRBV24-1; clone size: NA; D gene: NA; J gene: TRBJ1-5; CDR3 DNA: TGTGCCACCAGCATTGGGGGAACCTCCAGCAATCAGCCCCAGCATTTT; CDR3 protein: CATSIGGTSSNQPQHF
V gene: TRBV5-1; clone size: NA; D gene: TRBD1; J gene: TRBJ1-4; CDR3 DNA: TGCGCCAGCAGCATCTCTACCGGTCAGGGGGCGATTCGTGAAAAACTGTTTTTT; CDR3 protein: CASSISTGQGAIREKLFF
V gene: TRBV30; clone size: few; D gene: NA; J gene: TRBJ2-3; CDR3 DNA: TGTGCCTGGACCGTAGGTCGACAAGCCGATACGCAGTATTTT; CDR3 protein: CAWTVGRQADTQYF
V gene: TRBV12-3/TRBV12-4; clone size: many; D gene: NA; J gene: TRBJ2-2; CDR3 DNA: TGTGCCAGCAGTTTTGCGGGTTCCGGGGAGCTGTTTTTT; CDR3 protein: CASSFAGSGELFF
V gene: TRBV7-2; clone size: few; D gene: NA; J gene: TRBJ1-6; CDR3 DNA: TGTGCCAGCAGCCAGGACAGCCATCTACCCCTCCACTTT; CDR3 protein: CASSQDSHLPLHF
V gene: TRBV20-1; clone size: many; D gene: NA; J gene: TRBJ2-1; CDR3 DNA: TGCAGTGCTGGGCGGGGGCAGGGCAGGGGTGAGCAGTTCTTC; CDR3 protein: CSAGRGQGRGEQFF
V gene: TRBV12-3/TRBV12-4; clone size: many; D gene: NA; J gene: TRBJ1-4; CDR3 DNA: TGTGCCAGCAGTTTGGAGGGGCCGAATGAAAAACTGTTTTTT; CDR3 protein: CASSLEGPNEKLFF
V gene: TRBV2; clone size: many; D gene: NA; J gene: TRBJ2-3; CDR3 DNA: TGTGCCAGCAGTCCCTCAGGGACGCAGTATTTT; CDR3 protein: CASSPSGTQYF
V gene: TRBV30; clone size: many; D gene: TRBD1; J gene: TRBJ1-5; CDR3 DNA: TGTGCCTGGGGACAGGCTAATAGCAATCAGCCCCAGCATTTT; CDR3 protein: CAWGQANSNQPQHF
V gene: TRBV7-9; clone size: many; D gene: NA; J gene: TRBJ1-4; CDR3 DNA: TGTGCCAGCAGCTTTTCCTTACAGGGTGCTAATGAAAAACTGTTTTTT; CDR3 protein: CASSFSLQGANEKLFF
V gene: TRBV7-8; clone size: many; D gene: NA; J gene: TRBJ2-2; CDR3 DNA: TGTGCCAGCAGCCAACGTGTACGGACTCGCTCCAACACCGGGGAGCTGTTTTTT; CDR3 protein: CASSQRVRTRSNTGELFF
V gene: TRBV10-3; clone size: few; D gene: NA; J gene: TRBJ1-2; CDR3 DNA: TGTGCCATCAGTGAGTTAGCAGCGACGTATGGCTACACCTTC; CDR3 protein: CAISELAATYGYTF
V gene: TRBV12-3/TRBV12-4; clone size: NA; D gene: TRBD1; J gene: TRBJ1-1; CDR3 DNA: TGTGCCAGCAGTCAGGAACAGGGGAGGAACACTGAAGCTTTCTTT; CDR3 protein: CASSQEQGRNTEAFF
V gene: TRBV12-3/TRBV12-4; clone size: many; D gene: TRBD2; J gene: TRBJ2-1; CDR3 DNA: TGTGCCAGCAGGGGTACTAGCGGCTCCTACAATGAGCAGTTCTTC; CDR3 protein: CASRGTSGSYNEQFF
V gene: TRBV30; clone size: many; D gene: NA; J gene: TRBJ2-3; CDR3 DNA: TGTGCCTGGAGTGTGGAGGGGCGCCCAGATACGCAGTATTTT; CDR3 protein: CAWSVEGRPDTQYF
V gene: TRBV20-1; clone size: many; D gene: NA; J gene: TRBJ1-5; CDR3 DNA: TGCAGTGCTAGATCCGACGGTAGCAATCAGCCCCAGCATTTT; CDR3 protein: CSARSDGSNQPQHF
V gene: TRBV21-1; clone size: few; D gene: NA; J gene: TRBJ1-6; CDR3 DNA: TGTGCCAGCAGCAAAGTTAACGGCAGGGATAATTCACCCCTCCACTTT; CDR3 protein: CASSKVNGRDNSPLHF
V gene: TRBV28; clone size: many; D gene: NA; J gene: TRBJ1-5; CDR3 DNA: TGTGCCAGCAGTGCTGGTGGCGGGCGCAATCAGCCCCAGCATTTT; CDR3 protein: CASSAGGGRNQPQHF
V gene: TRBV12-2; clone size: NA; D gene: NA; J gene: TRBJ2-1; CDR3 DNA: TGTGCAAGTCGCTTAATATTAGCGGATAGCTCCTACAATGAGCAGTTCTTC; CDR3 protein: CASRLILADSSYNEQFF
V gene: TRBV6-5; clone size: many; D gene: NA; J gene: TRBJ1-6; CDR3 DNA: TGTGCCAGCGGAATAGGACTGAACTATAATTCACCCCTCCACTTT; CDR3 protein: CASGIGLNYNSPLHF
V gene: TRBV9; clone size: many; D gene: TRBD2; J gene: TRBJ2-1; CDR3 DNA: TGTGCCAGCAGCGTAGCTCTAGCGGGGGACAATGAGCAGTTCTTC; CDR3 protein: CASSVALAGDNEQFF
V gene: TRBV7-9; clone size: many; D gene: TRBD2; J gene: TRBJ2-1; CDR3 DNA: TGTGCCAGCAGCTTAGCGGCTAGCGGGAGTATTGAGCAGTTCTTC; CDR3 protein: CASSLAASGSIEQFF
V gene: TRBV4-2; clone size: many; D gene: NA; J gene: TRBJ2-1; CDR3 DNA: TGTGCCAGCAGCCAAGAATTAAACAATGAGCAGTTCTTC; CDR3 protein: CASSQELNNEQFF
V gene: TRBV12-5; clone size: few; D gene: NA; J gene: TRBJ2-3; CDR3 DNA: TGTGCTAGTGGCCCGGAGCTCTCTAGCACAGATACGCAGTATTTT; CDR3 protein: CASGPELSSTDTQYF
V gene: TRBV6-2/TRBV6-3; clone size: many; D gene: NA; J gene: TRBJ2-5; CDR3 DNA: TGTGCCAGCAGTTACTCACAGGGTTGGGAGACCCAGTACTTC; CDR3 protein: CASSYSQGWETQYF
V gene: TRBV24-1; clone size: many; D gene: NA; J gene: TRBJ2-3; CDR3 DNA: TGTGCCACCGGGGGGTCCCGAGAGGGAACAGATACGCAGTATTTT; CDR3 protein: CATGGSREGTDTQYF
V gene: TRBV28; clone size: NA; D gene: NA; J gene: TRBJ2-7; CDR3 DNA: TGTGCCAGCAGTTCGGGTTTCCACTACGAGCAGTACTTC; CDR3 protein: CASSSGFHYEQYF
V gene: TRBV14; clone size: few; D gene: TRBD1; J gene: TRBJ2-2; CDR3 DNA: TGTGCCAGCAGCCAAGATGTCGGGACAGGGTACACCGGGGAGCTGTTTTTT; CDR3 protein: CASSQDVGTGYTGELFF
V gene: TRBV29-1; clone size: many; D gene: NA; J gene: TRBJ2-2; CDR3 DNA: TGCAGCGCCGCAAAGGGGGGATCGAACACCGGGGAGCTGTTTTTT; CDR3 protein: CSAAKGGSNTGELFF
V gene: TRBV6-2/TRBV6-3; clone size: many; D gene: NA; J gene: TRBJ2-7; CDR3 DNA: TGTGCCAGCAGTCCGCTCGGGAACTACGAGCAGTACTTC; CDR3 protein: CASSPLGNYEQYF
V gene: TRBV6-5; clone size: many; D gene: NA; J gene: TRBJ1-5; CDR3 DNA: TGTGCCAGCGGCCGGGACACTCGGAGCAATCAGCCCCAGCATTTT; CDR3 protein: CASGRDTRSNQPQHF
V gene: TRBV11-2; clone size: few; D gene: NA; J gene: TRBJ2-1; CDR3 DNA: TGTGCCAGCAGCTTAATTGGCGGGACATCCTACAATGAGCAGTTCTTC; CDR3 protein: CASSLIGGTSYNEQFF
V gene: TRBV2; clone size: few; D gene: TRBD2; J gene: TRBJ2-7; CDR3 DNA: TGTGCCAGCAGTGAACGGCTAGCGGTAGGCTACGAGCAGTACTTC; CDR3 protein: CASSERLAVGYEQYF
V gene: TRBV7-6; clone size: NA; D gene: NA; J gene: TRBJ1-4; CDR3 DNA: TGTGCCAGCAGCCCCCGGGGGGGGGATGAAAAACTGTTTTTT; CDR3 protein: CASSPRGGDEKLFF
V gene: TRBV6-5; clone size: many; D gene: TRBD1; J gene: TRBJ2-2; CDR3 DNA: TGTGCCAGCAGTCTCGACAGGGTTAGGGGGGAGCTGTTTTTT; CDR3 protein: CASSLDRVRGELFF
V gene: TRBV28; clone size: many; D gene: NA; J gene: TRBJ2-3; CDR3 DNA: TGTGCCACCACACCTTACGGGGGCTTTGTAGATACGCAGTATTTT; CDR3 protein: CATTPYGGFVDTQYF
V gene: TRBV7-8; clone size: NA; D gene: TRBD1; J gene: TRBJ1-1; CDR3 DNA: TGTGCCAGCAGCTTAGGCCCGGGACAGGGCACTGAAGCTTTCTTT; CDR3 protein: CASSLGPGQGTEAFF
V gene: TRBV20-1; clone size: many; D gene: TRBD1; J gene: TRBJ1-1; CDR3 DNA: TGCAGTGCGCAAAGACAGGGAACTGAAGCTTTCTTT; CDR3 protein: CSAQRQGTEAFF
V gene: TRBV7-2; clone size: NA; D gene: TRBD2; J gene: TRBJ2-7; CDR3 DNA: TGTGCCAGCAGCCAGCTAGCGGGAACCTACGAGCAGTACTTC; CDR3 protein: CASSQLAGTYEQYF
V gene: TRBV7-2; clone size: NA; D gene: TRBD1; J gene: TRBJ2-7; CDR3 DNA: TGTGCCAGCAGCTTAGGTGACAGGGGGAGCGGCGAGCAGTACTTC; CDR3 protein: CASSLGDRGSGEQYF
V gene: TRBV20-1; clone size: many; D gene: NA; J gene: TRBJ2-3; CDR3 DNA: TGCAGTGCCCAATTAGGGGGGTTCCCCAGAGATACGCAGTATTTT; CDR3 protein: CSAQLGGFPRDTQYF
V gene: TRBV4-1; clone size: few; D gene: NA; J gene: TRBJ2-1; CDR3 DNA: TGCGCCAGCAGCCCCCCGACGCCTAGCGAGCAGTTCTTC; CDR3 protein: CASSPPTPSEQFF
V gene: TRBV19; clone size: many; D gene: NA; J gene: TRBJ1-4; CDR3 DNA: TGTGCCAGTACGGTAGAGAATGAAAAACTGTTTTTT; CDR3 protein: CASTVENEKLFF
V gene: TRBV4-2; clone size: many; D gene: NA; J gene: TRBJ2-2; CDR3 DNA: TGTGCCAGCAGCCAAGGGAAGGGGGGAGCGATCGGGGAGCTGTTTTTT; CDR3 protein: CASSQGKGGAIGELFF
V gene: TRBV15; clone size: NA; D gene: NA; J gene: TRBJ2-7; CDR3 DNA: TGTGCCACCAGCAGAGATTTCAGGGAGGTCGGCGAGCAGTACTTC; CDR3 protein: CATSRDFREVGEQYF
V gene: TRBV24-1; clone size: many; D gene: TRBD1; J gene: TRBJ1-2; CDR3 DNA: TGTGCCACCAGTGATCGGACAGGACTCTATGGCTACACCTTC; CDR3 protein: CATSDRTGLYGYTF
V gene: TRBV6-2/TRBV6-3; clone size: NA; D gene: NA; J gene: TRBJ2-1; CDR3 DNA: TGTGCCAGCAGTTACTCGCGGGGGCTGAGGTATGAGCAGTTCTTC; CDR3 protein: CASSYSRGLRYEQFF
V gene: TRBV4-2; clone size: many; D gene: NA; J gene: TRBJ1-1; CDR3 DNA: TGTGCCAGCAGCCCCGACAGTTCCCGGCGGACTGAAGCTTTCTTT; CDR3 protein: CASSPDSSRRTEAFF
V gene: TRBV7-9; clone size: few; D gene: TRBD1; J gene: TRBJ1-5; CDR3 DNA: TGTGCCAGCAGCTTAGAGGGACAGGGCAATCAGCCCCAGCATTTT; CDR3 protein: CASSLEGQGNQPQHF
V gene: TRBV28; clone size: few; D gene: TRBD2; J gene: TRBJ2-1; CDR3 DNA: TGTGCCAGCAAGGTCAGCGGGGGGTCCTTCTACAATGAGCAGTTCTTC; CDR3 protein: CASKVSGGSFYNEQFF
V gene: TRBV20-1; clone size: many; D gene: TRBD2; J gene: TRBJ2-2; CDR3 DNA: TGCAGTGCTAGAGATTTCCGGACTAGCGACACCGGGGAGCTGTTTTTT; CDR3 protein: CSARDFRTSDTGELFF